The 30 T cell receptor beta chains below were found in one sample sequenced in a study of HIV-infected patients and healthy controls. The repertoire came from unfractionated whole blood and reflected all unsorted peripheral T cells. Reverse transcription used roughly 450 ng RNA and constant-region primers for alpha and beta. Each of the alpha and beta chains got its own library through chain-specific third strand synthesis with indices. Each CDR3 protein is one row after TCRdb ran MiXCR on the 5' RACE reads. The sample lists under 10,000 distinct CDR3 sequences, about 6.1% seen once, with roughly 8% in the top ten. The material sequenced was blood. The source of these receptors is an adult in good health.

By share, this clonotype ranks as medium-sized. The chain has TRBV2 and TRBJ2-7; the D call may be TRBD1 or TRBD2 (5 bases each). The CDR3 sequence is 13 residues long. Germline V gene sequence: CDR1 SNHLY, CDR2 FYNNEI. The V and J ends lost 4 bases and 5 bases respectively, with 12 bases between them. The CDR3 DNA reads as TGTGCCAGCAGTGCCACTAGGGGCAACGAGCAGTACTTC. The encoded protein is CASSATRGNEQYF.

This clonotype has only a few counts. Here the CDR3 reads CASRDRRFSETQYF. DNA for the CDR3: TGCGCCAGCAGAGACAGGCGTTTTAGCGAGACCCAGTACTTC. The chain uses TRBV5-1 and TRBJ2-5; a possible D gene is TRBD1 (6 bases). Germline V lookup: CDR1 SGHRS, CDR2 YFSETQ. V lost 5 bases, J lost 5 bases, and 16 bases lay in between. This CDR3 has 14 amino acids. Using reference TRBV5-1 and TRBJ2-5 for the parts outside the CDR3, the full variable domain is KAGVTQTPRYLIKTRGQQVTLSCSPISGHRSVSWYQQTPGQGLQFLFEYFSETQRNKGNFPGRFSGRQFSNSRSEMNVSTLELGDSALYLCASRDRRFSETQYFGPGTRLLVL.

This clonotype rates as medium-sized. The chain joins TRBV6-5 to TRBJ2-3; D is tentatively TRBD1 or TRBD2 (5 bases each). This CDR3 contains 18 residues. Germline lookup yields CDR1 MNHEY and CDR2 SVGAGI. The V gene lost 0 bases and the J gene lost 4 bases, with 20 bases spanning the gap. The chain's CDR3 is CASSYSVPGQGGADTQYF. The CDR3 DNA sequence: TGTGCCAGCAGTTACTCGGTCCCGGGGCAGGGCGGAGCAGATACGCAGTATTTT.

This clonotype is categorized as medium-sized. The chain links TRBV7-9 to TRBJ1-5, with D hard to call. The germline V gene has CDR1 SEHNR and CDR2 FQNEAQ (reference sequence). V lost 1 base and J lost 10, with 17 bases in between. The CDR3 consists of 15 residues. CDR3 protein: CASSLGTTFGSPQHF. CDR3 nucleotides: TGTGCCAGCAGCTTAGGGACCACTTTTGGGTCTCCCCAGCATTTT.

This clonotype was detected many times. V usage is TRBV11-3 and J usage is TRBJ2-1, with a possible D match to TRBD2 (7 bases). CDR3 length equals 17 residues. The V end was cut by 2 bases, the J end by 7 bases, with 21 bases between. CDR1 and CDR2 (germline): SGHNT, YENEEA. This CDR3 reads CASSLRAGGARGNEQFF. CDR3 bases: TGTGCCAGCAGCTTAAGAGCTGGGGGGGCTCGGGGAAATGAGCAGTTCTTC.

This clonotype was seen ten or more times. The rearrangement joins TRBV11-2 to TRBJ2-2; TRBD2 is a possible D gene (6 bases). The V and J ends lost 10 bases and 7 bases respectively, with 13 bases between them. Germline CDR1 reads SGHAT; CDR2 reads FQNNGV. The CDR3 has 12 residues. As DNA, the CDR3 is TGTGCCATACGACTAGGCGGCGGGGAGCTGTTTTTT. Residues: CAIRLGGGELFF.

By sample share, this clonotype is medium-sized. J is TRBJ1-3 and V is TRBV4-2; 7 bases line up with TRBD1. The CDR3 loop spans 15 amino acids. V dropped 4 bases and J dropped 3; count of bases not matched to a gene: 6. The germline V gene encodes CDR1 LGHNA and CDR2 YNFKEQ. The CDR3: CASSLQGTVGNTIYF. As DNA, the CDR3 is TGTGCCAGCAGCCTACAGGGGACCGTTGGAAACACCATATATTTT.

This clonotype was detected ten times or more. The genes are TRBV6-5 and TRBJ1-2, with D perhaps TRBD1 (5 bases). The germline V gene has CDR1 MNHEY and CDR2 SVGAGI. CDR3 length equals 13 residues. Trimming pared 6 bases from V and 8 bases from J, leaving 16 bases between. The CDR3 nucleotides are TGTGCCAGCAGGACCGGGGCCATGGGCGGCTACACCTTC. It translates to CASRTGAMGGYTF.

This clonotype is categorized as medium-sized. The gene calls are TRBV20-1 and TRBJ2-5; D is ambiguous. The V end was cut by 3 bases, the J end by 4 bases, with 9 bases between. The CDR3 consists of 12 residues. Germline CDR1 DFQATT, CDR2 SNEGSKA (reference sequence). Here the CDR3 reads CSASGPAETQYF. The CDR3 bases are TGCAGTGCTAGTGGGCCGGCAGAGACCCAGTACTTC.

By share, this clonotype ranks as medium-sized. V gene TRBV13 combines with J gene TRBJ2-3, with TRBD2 identical over 11 bases. The CDR3 runs to 16 residues. The V and J ends lost 4 bases and 4 bases, in that order; junction bases with no gene match: 7. Germline loops: CDR1 PRHDT, CDR2 FYEKMQ (reference sequence). CDR3 DNA: TGTGCCAGCAGCTATATGACTAGCGGGGCCCCAGATACGCAGTATTTT. This encodes CASSYMTSGAPDTQYF. Full variable domain (missing parts from reference TRBV13 and TRBJ2-3): AAGVIQSPRHLIKEKRETATLKCYPIPRHDTVYWYQQGPGQDPQFLISFYEKMQSDKGSIPDRFSAQQFSDYHSELNMSSLELGDSALYFCASSYMTSGAPDTQYFGPGTRLTVL.

This clonotype was seen many times. The chain couples TRBV10-3 to TRBJ1-2, with D tentatively TRBD1 (6 bases). Germline V CDR1 and CDR2: ENHRY, SYGVKD. The CDR3 is made up of 17 amino acids. V shed 8 bases and J shed 1 base, with 23 bases lying between them. The CDR3: CAIRPGQGTSGNYGYTF. The DNA for the CDR3 is TGTGCCATCCGACCGGGACAAGGGACGTCGGGTAACTATGGCTACACCTTC.

By share, this clonotype ranks as medium-sized. This sequence joins TRBV5-4 and TRBJ2-7; 9 bases are a match to TRBD1. Germline values: CDR1 SGHNT, CDR2 YYREEE (reference sequence). Unmatched junction bases numbered 5, after V lost 4 bases and J lost 0 bases. The CDR3 spans 15 residues. The chain's CDR3 is CASSRGQGSSYEQYF. The CDR3 nucleotides read TGTGCCAGCAGCCGGGGACAGGGAAGCTCCTACGAGCAGTACTTC.

This clonotype was seen a few times. The rearrangement links TRBV12-3 or TRBV12-4 to TRBJ2-4; tentative D call: TRBD1 (6 bases). V was pared by 7 bases and J by 0 bases, with 16 bases between. CDR3 size: 16 residues. The CDR3 nucleotides read TGTGCCAGCACCAGGACAGTTCGACTAGCCAAAAACATTCAGTACTTC. This translates into CASTRTVRLAKNIQYF.

This clonotype is medium-sized within its sample. The rearrangement links TRBV5-1 to TRBJ1-1; TRBD1 matches 10 bases. The germline CDR1 and CDR2 sequences are SGHRS and YFSETQ. CDR3 length: 15 amino acids. Trimming took 4 bases from V and 4 from J; bases not matched to a gene: 7. The CDR3 sequence is CASSGGTGAVTEAFF. CDR3 nucleotide sequence: TGCGCCAGCAGCGGGGGGACAGGGGCCGTCACTGAAGCTTTCTTT.

Many counts were recorded for this clonotype. The rearrangement uses TRBV28 and TRBJ1-2; 8 bases map to TRBD1. The CDR3 spans 12 residues. CDR1 MDHEN and CDR2 SYDVKM come from the germline V gene. The V gene end was trimmed by 7 bases and the J gene end by 6 bases; junction bases not matched to a gene: 4. In DNA, the CDR3 is TGTGCCAGCATTGGGACAGGTGATGGCTACACCTTC. Its protein product is CASIGTGDGYTF.

The chain uses TRBV7-2 and TRBJ2-1, with D possibly TRBD2 on 7 matching bases. The germline V gene has CDR1 SGHTA and CDR2 FQGNSA. V gave up 7 bases and J gave up 5 bases, with 18 bases separating them. CDR3 size: 15 residues. In DNA, the CDR3 is TGTGCCAGCACCCTTGGGGGGGGGGCCCACAATGAGCAGTTCTTC. Amino acids: CASTLGGGAHNEQFF.

This clonotype was seen more than once but under ten times. CDR3 region: CSAGDRDISPLHF. The DNA for the CDR3 is TGCAGTGCCGGAGACAGGGACATTTCACCCCTCCACTTT. The V and J genes are TRBV20-1 and TRBJ1-6, with 7 bases lining up with TRBD1. Germline values: CDR1 DFQATT, CDR2 SNEGSKA (reference sequence). V was pared by 6 bases and J by 9 bases, with 8 bases of the junction left unmatched. The CDR3 runs 13 residues.

This clonotype was seen many times. The chain links TRBV7-9 to TRBJ1-5; D unclear. The CDR3 contains 12 residues. Germline loops: CDR1 SEHNR, CDR2 FQNEAQ (reference sequence). Trimming cost V 1 base and J 6 bases, with 4 bases left between them. The chain's CDR3 is CASSLDVQPQHF. DNA of the CDR3: TGTGCCAGCAGCTTAGATGTTCAGCCCCAGCATTTT.

In its sample, this clonotype is medium-sized. The V call is TRBV28, the J call TRBJ1-1, with D perhaps matching TRBD1 (5 bases). CDR1 is MDHEN, CDR2 SYDVKM, per germline. The CDR3 has 17 amino acids. V gave up 3 bases and J gave up 2 bases, with 19 bases separating them. For the CDR3, the DNA is TGTGCCAGCAGTTTCAGACTCCAGGGAGTAACCAACACTGAAGCTTTCTTT. Amino acid sequence: CASSFRLQGVTNTEAFF.

In its sample, this clonotype was seen many times. This chain links TRBV30 with TRBJ1-4; D is ambiguous. V lost 1 base, J lost 1 base, and 13 bases lay in between. The length of the CDR3 is 16 residues. Germline V gives CDR1 GTSNPN, CDR2 SVGIG (reference sequence). The DNA for the CDR3 is TGTGCCTGGAGTGCCGGGCTTCGGTTAACTAATGAAAAACTGTTTTTT. It encodes CAWSAGLRLTNEKLFF.

In this sample, this clonotype turned up many times. The rearrangement joins TRBV10-3 to TRBJ2-6; TRBD2 might be the D (6 bases). V was shortened by 5 bases and J by 4 bases, with 15 bases between the two germline ends. The CDR3 is made up of 16 amino acids. The germline V gene has CDR1 ENHRY and CDR2 SYGVKD. The CDR3 DNA reads TGTGCCATCAGTAAAAGGGAGGAAACCGGGGCCAACGTCCTGACTTTC. It yields the protein CAISKREETGANVLTF.

This clonotype occurred many times. The chain carries TRBV11-2 and TRBJ2-6, with 11 nucleotides matching TRBD1. The length of the CDR3 is 19 residues. V gave up 7 bases and J gave up 0 bases; unmatched junction bases: 11. CDR1 is SGHAT, CDR2 FQNNGV, per germline. The CDR3 protein is CASKPLPGQGASGANVLTF. The DNA for the CDR3 is TGTGCCAGCAAGCCTCTACCCGGACAGGGGGCCTCTGGGGCCAACGTCCTGACTTTC.

This clonotype was seen many times. The genes are TRBV19 and TRBJ1-5; D is undetermined. Trimming stripped 7 bases from V and 10 bases from J, with 14 bases between. Germline CDR1 is LNHDA and CDR2 is SQIVND (reference sequence). CDR3 length equals 12 residues. The CDR3 nucleotides are TGTGCCAGTAATATGGGAATCAGCCCCCAGCATTTT. It specifies CASNMGISPQHF.

This clonotype was seen at least ten times. The gene calls are TRBV30 and TRBJ2-5; D is perhaps TRBD2 (6 bases). The CDR3 contains 14 residues. Trimming stripped 4 bases from V and 5 bases from J, with 17 bases between. CDR1 is GTSNPN, CDR2 SVGIG, per germline (reference sequence). The CDR3 here is CAWTPRGIHETQYF. In DNA form, the CDR3 reads TGTGCCTGGACCCCTCGGGGGATCCACGAGACCCAGTACTTC.

In its sample, this clonotype was seen many times. The V and J genes are TRBV29-1 and TRBJ1-1; possible D gene TRBD1, 6 bases. Per the germline V gene, CDR1 is SQVTM and CDR2 is ANQGSEA. This CDR3 comprises 13 residues. The V and J ends lost 4 bases and 0 bases respectively, with 9 bases between them. The CDR3 nucleotides read TGCAGCGTTGGGACAGCAATGAACACTGAAGCTTTCTTT. Amino acid sequence: CSVGTAMNTEAFF.

In this sample, this clonotype turned up many times. This chain connects TRBV6-6 to TRBJ2-1, with D perhaps TRBD2 (7 bases). V gave up 10 bases and J gave up 5 bases, with 24 bases separating them. Germline loops: CDR1 MNHNY, CDR2 SVGAGI (reference sequence). The CDR3 extends over 16 amino acids. The CDR3 region is CATQARGGPPDNEQFF. CDR3 bases: TGTGCCACCCAGGCCAGGGGAGGGCCGCCAGACAATGAGCAGTTCTTC.

This clonotype has a count of ten or more. The chain joins TRBV13 to TRBJ1-1; no clear D. Trimming left V 5 bases short and J 4 bases short, with 11 bases between. From germline, CDR1 is PRHDT and CDR2 FYEKMQ (reference sequence). The CDR3 is made up of 13 amino acids. CDR3 in DNA: TGTGCCAGCAGCCCATACATGGTCACTGAAGCTTTCTTT. It specifies CASSPYMVTEAFF.

By sample fraction, this clonotype is medium-sized (0.01 to 0.1%). V is TRBV18 and J is TRBJ1-6, with 7 bases fitting TRBD1. Germline CDR1 and CDR2: KGHSH and LQKENI. The CDR3 is 15 amino acids. V was clipped by 4 bases and J by 7 bases; unmatched bases: 7. DNA for the CDR3: TGTGCCAGCTCACGCACAGGGGACCCAAATTCACCCCTCCACTTT. This codes for CASSRTGDPNSPLHF.

This chain links TRBV12-3 or TRBV12-4 with TRBJ2-3; a possible D gene is TRBD2 (6 bases). The CDR3 consists of 11 residues. V lost 5 bases to trimming and J lost 15 bases, with 15 bases between them. CDR3 sequence: CASSADGGIYF. The CDR3, as DNA: TGTGCCAGCAGTGCCGATGGAGGGATCTATTTT.

This clonotype was seen a few times. This chain joins TRBV18 and TRBJ1-5; 8 bases match TRBD1. Germline CDR1 KGHSH, CDR2 LQKENI. CDR3 length: 14 amino acids. V was pared by 4 bases and J by 7 bases, with 6 bases of the junction left unmatched. CDR3 in DNA: TGTGCCAGCTCACGTGGGACAGGTCCCCAGCCCCAGCATTTT. Encoded protein: CASSRGTGPQPQHF.